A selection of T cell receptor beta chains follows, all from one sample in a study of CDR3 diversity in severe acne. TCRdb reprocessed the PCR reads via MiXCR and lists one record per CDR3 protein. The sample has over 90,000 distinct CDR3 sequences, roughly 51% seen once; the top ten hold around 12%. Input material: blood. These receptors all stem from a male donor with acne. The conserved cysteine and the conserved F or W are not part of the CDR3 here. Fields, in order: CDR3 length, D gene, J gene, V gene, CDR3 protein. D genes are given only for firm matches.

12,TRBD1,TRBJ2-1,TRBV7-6,ASSYIGGQETQF
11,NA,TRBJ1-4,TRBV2,ASMGASNEKLF
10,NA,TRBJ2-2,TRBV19,ASGRNTGELF
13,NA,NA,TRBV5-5,ASSLAGRTQETQY
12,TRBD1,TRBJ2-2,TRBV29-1,SGGQGFDTGELF
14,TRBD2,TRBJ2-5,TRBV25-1,AISEWTSGTQGTQY
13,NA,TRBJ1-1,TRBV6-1,ASCVLGDLNTEAF
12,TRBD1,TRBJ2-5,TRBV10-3,AISGPDRGETQY
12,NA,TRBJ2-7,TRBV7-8,ASSLVVGAYEQY
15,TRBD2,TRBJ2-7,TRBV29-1,SVWTSGTGFFGYEQY
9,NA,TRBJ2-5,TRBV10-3,AIGVEETQY
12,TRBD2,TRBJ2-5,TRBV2,ASSGLAGEETQY
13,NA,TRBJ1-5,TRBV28,ASIRPTDSNQPQH
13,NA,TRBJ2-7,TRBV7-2,ASSPSAATHYEQY
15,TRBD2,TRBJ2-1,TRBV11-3,ASRLAELAGNYNEQF
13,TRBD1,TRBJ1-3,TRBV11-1,ASSSGTGEGNTIY
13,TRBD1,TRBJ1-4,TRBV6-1,ASSEVTGGSEKLF
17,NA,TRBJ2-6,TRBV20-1,SAREFEGTKDPGANVLT
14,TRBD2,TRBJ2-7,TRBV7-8,ASSRSGPAGVGEQY
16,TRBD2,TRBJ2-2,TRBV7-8,ASSYQGLAGAYTGELF
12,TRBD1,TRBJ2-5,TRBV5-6,ASSLPGGQETQY
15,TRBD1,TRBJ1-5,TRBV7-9,ASSLARTGAPHQPQH
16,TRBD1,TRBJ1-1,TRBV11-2,ASSSNGTGGRRGTEAF
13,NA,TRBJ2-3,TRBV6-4,ASSDSGGGTDTQY